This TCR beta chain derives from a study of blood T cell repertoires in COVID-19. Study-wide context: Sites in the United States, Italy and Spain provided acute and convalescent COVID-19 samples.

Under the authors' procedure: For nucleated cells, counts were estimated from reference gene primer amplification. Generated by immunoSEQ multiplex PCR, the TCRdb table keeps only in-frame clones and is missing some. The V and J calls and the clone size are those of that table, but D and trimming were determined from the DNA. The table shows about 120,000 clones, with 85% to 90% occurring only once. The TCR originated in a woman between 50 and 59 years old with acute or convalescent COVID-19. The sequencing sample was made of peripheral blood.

The CDR3 here is CASSSQGGGSDTQYF. In DNA form, the CDR3 reads TGTGCCAGCAGCTCGCAGGGGGGTGGGTCAGATACGCAGTATTTT. This chain connects TRBV7-6 to TRBJ2-3; perhaps TRBD1 as D (7 bases). Germline V gene lookup returns CDR1 SGHVS and CDR2 FNYEAQ. The V end lost 4 bases, the J end lost 4 bases, and 15 bases lay between the germline ends. The length of the CDR3 is 15 residues.